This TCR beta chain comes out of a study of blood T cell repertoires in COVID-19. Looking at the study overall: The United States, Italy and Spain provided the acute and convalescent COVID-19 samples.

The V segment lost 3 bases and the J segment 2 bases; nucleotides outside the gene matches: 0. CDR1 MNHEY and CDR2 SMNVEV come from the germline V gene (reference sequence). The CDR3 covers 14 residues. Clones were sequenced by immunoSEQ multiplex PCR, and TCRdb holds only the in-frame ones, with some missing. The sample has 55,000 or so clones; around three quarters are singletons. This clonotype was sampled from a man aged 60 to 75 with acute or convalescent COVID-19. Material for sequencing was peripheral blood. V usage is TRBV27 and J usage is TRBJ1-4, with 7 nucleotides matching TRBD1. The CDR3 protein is CASSLDRTNEKLFF. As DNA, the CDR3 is TGTGCCAGCAGTTTGGACAGGACTAATGAAAAACTGTTTTTT.